The present entry profiles one TCR beta chain with its context. Its antigen remains unidentified. The record has no base qualities; no much larger clone is one base away. Whole blood was collected in K2EDTA tubes by collaborating institutions according to the institutions' own protocols. Collaborator samples were shipped for TCRbeta analysis as frozen whole blood, isolated PBMCs, or DNA extracted from either sample type. The sample belongs to a study of blood T cell repertoires in COVID-19 (dated by TCRdb to about 2020). About the investigation overall: Samples from collaborators originated in the United States, Italy and Spain and spanned both the acute and convalescent phases of COVID-19. The material from the prospective study consisted of cDNA or gDNA derived from T cells, B-cell-depleted T cells, or PBMCs. Subjects who had been exposed to COVID-19, were actively infected with it, or had recovered from it provided the deeply sampled blood TCRbeta repertoires that made up the dataset. The repertoires were released in a freely available public database intended as a resource for research on the immune response to SARS-CoV-2. Samples came from the ongoing ImmuneRACE study (first 160 participants) plus 1,254 subjects from 6 global collaborators. The sample metadata nearly always contained a de-identified subject ID, COVID-19 status, age in years and sex. Where HLA class I and class II types were available, the types were taken from metadata supplied by the sample provider, not from assay-based typing. The investigation overall reported the following: The amount of clinical and demographic metadata varied by source and participant and was provided uncurated.

From a lookup of the germline V gene, CDR1 and CDR2 are WSHSY and SAAADI. Relative to germline, V is 2 bases shorter and J is 2 bases shorter, with 7 bases between their ends. The CDR3 runs 14 residues from the cysteine to the phenylalanine. Here the CDR3 DNA is all that survives: 42 bases in frame from base 1. TCRbeta CDR3 regions were amplified from genomic DNA using the immunoSEQ Assay, a bias-controlled multiplex PCR. As for the authors' bioinformatics: Nucleated cell counts per sample were estimated from amplification of reference gene primers within the assay. Sequence reads were collapsed and filtered to measure the absolute abundance of every unique TCRbeta CDR3 rearrangement. For each sample, productive Simpson clonality was calculated by taking the square root of Simpson's diversity index across productive rearrangements. In TCRdb, the immuneACCESS table is reduced to in-frame sequences with V and J assigned. These tables do not hold every clone; where another copy was compared, an unresolved V gene accounts for under half, and the others remain unexplained. That table supplies the V and J calls and clone size; D and trimming were determined from the DNA. Within this sample are about 73,000 clones, with approximately 92% of them counted one time only. Together, the top ten hold 8.9% of the sample.

The chain couples TRBV10-2 to TRBJ1-3, and possibly TRBD1, on 5 matching bases. Material for sequencing was peripheral blood. The sequence came from a man of 80 years or more with acute or convalescent COVID-19. The DNA sequence follows: TGCGCCAGCAGTGAGCAGGGCCCTGGAAACACCATATATTTT. The resulting protein is CASSEQGPGNTIYF.